This TCR beta chain comes out of a study of cytomegalovirus exposure and HLA in healthy donors. Deletions cut 10 bases from V and 7 bases from J, with 17 bases between. The germline gives CDR1 MNHEY, CDR2 SVGAGI. The length of the CDR3 is 13 residues. The PCR used 60 Vbeta and 13 Jbeta primers. Generated by immunoSEQ multiplex PCR, the TCRdb table keeps only in-frame clones and is missing some. The top ten hold roughly 1.6% of the sample, which has about 190,000 clones, roughly 80% seen once. This chain links TRBV6-5 with TRBJ1-5; TRBD1 might be the D (6 bases). The TCR sequence derives from a woman under 30 in good health and CMV-seronegative. The sample was PBMCs. The DNA for the CDR3 is TGTGCCACCTCGGGGGGGCTTGGACAGCCCCAGCATTTT. It codes for CATSGGLGQPQHF.